The 20 T cell receptor beta chains listed next were all sequenced from one sample in a study of T-cell reconstitution after alpha-beta-depleted transplantation in children. The TCRbeta library was prepared with unique molecular identifiers. MiXCR, applied by TCRdb to the PCR reads, yields one record per CDR3 protein. The table records about 540,000 distinct CDR3 sequences, around 20% of them present only once. The sequencing used PBMCs from the stem cell graft donor, collected from the stem cell graft. The receptors originated from a human donor who donated a stem cell graft to a child with acute lymphoblastic leukemia.

As concerns this clonotype: A junction boundary mismatches the germline segment, possibly from a read error. The rearrangement uses TRBV13 and TRBJ1-3; D may be TRBD1 (5 bases). CDR1 is PRHDT, CDR2 FYEKMQ, per germline (reference sequence). This CDR3 region has 13 residues. Here the CDR3 reads CATTQGIGNTMYF. In nucleotides, the CDR3 is TGTGCCACGACTCAGGGAATTGGAAACACCATGTATTTT.

The sample holds a few counts of this clonotype. The chain couples TRBV24-1 to TRBJ2-7; D perhaps matches TRBD1 (5 bases). Trimming stripped 8 bases from V and 1 base from J, with 14 bases between. CDR3 length: 14 residues. Germline V gene sequence: CDR1 KGHDR, CDR2 SFDVKD. The CDR3 DNA reads as TGTGCCACCACTTGCAGGGCAGTATCCTACGAGCAGTACTTC. It codes for CATTCRAVSYEQYF.

This clonotype has more than one count but fewer than ten. CDR3 region: CASSFPQREWQYF. The CDR3 DNA sequence: TGTGCCAGCAGCTTCCCCCAACGGGAGTGGCAGTACTTC. The chain is built from TRBV7-9 and TRBJ2-7, with D possibly TRBD2 on 6 matching bases. Germline V CDR1 and CDR2: SEHNR, FQNEAQ (reference sequence). The CDR3 contains 13 residues. The V gene lost 3 bases and the J gene lost 9 bases, with 15 bases spanning the gap.

The CDR3 DNA reads as TGCAGTGCTGTCGGGACATTGGGGAACTACGAGCAGTACTTC. This codes for CSAVGTLGNYEQYF. The chain carries TRBV20-1 and TRBJ2-7; D may be TRBD1 (6 bases). CDR3 size: 14 residues. Trimming took off 5 bases at V and 3 bases at J, with 17 bases between the two ends. Germline loops: CDR1 DFQATT, CDR2 SNEGSKA (reference sequence).

This clonotype was seen a handful of times. The rearrangement uses TRBV5-1 and TRBJ2-7; 9 bases are a match to TRBD1. Germline CDR1 and CDR2: SGHRS and YFSETQ. The CDR3 is 15 residues long. With 4 bases clipped from V and 3 bases from J, the junction kept 8 bases outside the gene matches. The CDR3 bases are TGCGCCAGCAGCCCAGGCTCGACAGGGGGCTACGAGCAGTACTTC. It encodes CASSPGSTGGYEQYF.

CDR3 sequence (DNA): TGTGCCAGCAGTTACTGGGGGACAGGGGGCGCTTCCCCTGAGCAGTTCTTC. It translates to CASSYWGTGGASPEQFF. The V call is TRBV6-5, the J call TRBJ2-1; 12 nucleotides align to TRBD1. Germline trimming cut 1 base from V and 9 bases from J; bases unmatched to any gene: 10. This CDR3 is built from 17 residues. Germline CDR1 is MNHEY and CDR2 is SVGAGI.

The chain has TRBV12-3 or TRBV12-4 and TRBJ2-3, with D perhaps matching TRBD1 (6 bases). This CDR3 is 16 amino acids long. V was clipped by 7 bases and J by 2 bases, with 19 bases between them. The CDR3 DNA reads TGTGCCAGCACCCCCCGGTGGCAGGGGAACACAGATACGCAGTATTTT. It encodes CASTPRWQGNTDTQYF.

The chain combines TRBV7-9 with TRBJ2-7; D unresolved. Trimming removed 3 bases from V and 5 bases from J, with 11 bases in between. The germline V gene has CDR1 SEHNR and CDR2 FQNEAQ (reference sequence). CDR3 length: 13 residues. The DNA of the CDR3 is TGTGCCAGCAGCTTTTACGAAGGCCACGAGCAGTACTTC. Translation gives CASSFYEGHEQYF.

The V and J genes are TRBV28 and TRBJ1-4; D is ambiguous. The CDR3 extends over 16 amino acids. Germline CDR1 is MDHEN and CDR2 is SYDVKM. V gave up 3 bases and J gave up 2 bases, with 13 bases separating them. The CDR3 coding sequence is TGTGCCAGCAGTTTCCTCAAAGGGTCGACTAATGAAAAACTGTTTTTT. Its translation is CASSFLKGSTNEKLFF.

In its sample, this clonotype was seen a few times. The rearrangement uses TRBV29-1 and TRBJ1-2, with 7 bases lining up with TRBD1. Looked up from germline, CDR1 is SQVTM and CDR2 is ANQGSEA. The CDR3 is 12 amino acids. V dropped 6 bases and J dropped 4; count of bases not matched to a gene: 5. The CDR3 is CSVLDRSYGYTF. CDR3 nucleotides: TGCAGCGTCCTGGACAGGTCCTATGGCTACACCTTC.

This clonotype occurred many times. This CDR3 is CASSSGRGYTF. The CDR3 region has the DNA TGTGCCAGCAGTTCAGGGCGCGGCTACACCTTC. The chain is built from TRBV27 and TRBJ1-2; a weak D match, TRBD1 (5 bases). V lost 4 bases and J 8 bases, leaving 8 bases between the germline ends. The length of the CDR3 is 11 residues. Per the germline V gene, CDR1 is MNHEY and CDR2 is SMNVEV (reference sequence).

Details on this clonotype: The germline gene is not matched at one end of the junction; a read error may be the cause. The chain carries TRBV6-5 and TRBJ2-1; maybe TRBD2 (6 bases). This CDR3 has 15 residues. Germline values: CDR1 MNHEY, CDR2 SVGAGI. CDR3 DNA sequence: TGTGCCAGCAGTTATCAGCGACTAGTAACGAATGTGCAGTTCTTC. It yields the protein CASSYQRLVTNVQFF.

The rearrangement joins TRBV5-5 to TRBJ2-1; D perhaps matches TRBD2 (6 bases). Germline CDR1 and CDR2: SGHKS and YYEKEE (reference sequence). This CDR3 is built from 16 residues. V was clipped by 2 bases and J by 1 base, with 13 bases between them. CDR3 amino acids: CASSFRPGLSYNEQFF. DNA of the CDR3: TGTGCCAGCAGCTTCCGGCCGGGACTTTCCTACAATGAGCAGTTCTTC.

V and J are TRBV20-1 and TRBJ2-2; D not certain. V shed 0 bases and J shed 5 bases, with 13 bases lying between them. Germline loops: CDR1 DFQATT, CDR2 SNEGSKA (reference sequence). The CDR3 has 15 residues. CDR3 region: CSARDRRQRTGELFF. The DNA for the CDR3 is TGCAGTGCTAGAGATCGTCGCCAGAGGACCGGGGAGCTGTTTTTT.

The gene calls are TRBV11-3 and TRBJ2-3; TRBD1 or TRBD2 may be the D gene (5 bases each). Germline V gene sequence: CDR1 SGHNT, CDR2 YENEEA. V was shortened by 4 bases and J by 2 bases, with 13 bases between the two germline ends. This CDR3 is 15 amino acids long. The CDR3 spells CASSYRVGTTDTQYF. CDR3 coding DNA: TGTGCCAGCAGCTACCGGGTAGGGACCACAGATACGCAGTATTTT.

CDR3 sequence: CASSLRQRDEKLFF. As DNA, the CDR3 is TGCGCCAGCAGCTTGCGGCAGAGAGATGAAAAACTGTTTTTT. The chain has TRBV5-1 and TRBJ1-4; D remains ambiguous. CDR1 SGHRS and CDR2 YFSETQ come from the germline V gene. This CDR3 contains 14 residues. Trimming pared 1 base from V and 6 bases from J, leaving 10 bases between.

CDR3 DNA sequence: TGTGCCATCAGTACCGACACCGGGGAGCTGTTTTTT. This codes for CAISTDTGELFF. This chain uses TRBV10-3 with TRBJ2-2; no firm D call. There are 12 residues in the CDR3. V gave up 5 bases and J gave up 3 bases, with 4 bases separating them. Germline CDR1 ENHRY, CDR2 SYGVKD.

This clonotype was found a few times. V usage is TRBV11-1 and J usage is TRBJ1-5, with TRBD1 matching 10 bases. Germline CDR1 is SGHAT and CDR2 is FQDESV (reference sequence). Germline trimming cut 5 bases from V and 0 bases from J; bases unmatched to any gene: 16. This CDR3 contains 20 residues. The CDR3 nucleotides read TGTGCCAGCAGCCCCCCCTCGGACAGGGGGGAAGGCTTTAGCAATCAGCCCCAGCATTTT. This gives the protein CASSPPSDRGEGFSNQPQHF.

V gene TRBV12-3 or TRBV12-4 combines with J gene TRBJ1-3, with D perhaps matching TRBD1 (5 bases). The CDR3 consists of 15 residues. V lost 3 bases, J lost 2 bases, and 11 bases lay in between. The DNA of the CDR3 is TGTGCCAGCAGTTTGTTCGGGACCCCTGGAAACACCATATATTTT. Amino acids: CASSLFGTPGNTIYF.

This chain joins TRBV7-3 and TRBJ2-1; weak D call: TRBD1 (5 bases). The CDR3 runs 15 residues. The V gene lost 1 base and the J gene lost 3 bases, with 10 bases spanning the gap. Looked up from germline, CDR1 is SGHTA and CDR2 is FQGTGA. The CDR3: CASSLNFRDYNEQFF. The CDR3 DNA follows: TGTGCCAGCAGCTTAAACTTCAGGGACTACAATGAGCAGTTCTTC.